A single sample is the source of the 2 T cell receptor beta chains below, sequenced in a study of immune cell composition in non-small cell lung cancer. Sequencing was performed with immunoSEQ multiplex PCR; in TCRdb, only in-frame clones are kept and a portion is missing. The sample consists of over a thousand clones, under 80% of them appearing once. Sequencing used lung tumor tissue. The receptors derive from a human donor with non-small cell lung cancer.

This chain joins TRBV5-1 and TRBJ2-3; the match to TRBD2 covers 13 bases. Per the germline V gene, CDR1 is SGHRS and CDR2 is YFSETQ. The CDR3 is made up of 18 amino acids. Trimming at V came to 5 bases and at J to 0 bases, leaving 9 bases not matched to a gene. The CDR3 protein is CASRPTSGREYSTDTQYF. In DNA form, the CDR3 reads TGCGCCAGCAGGCCTACTAGCGGGAGGGAGTATAGCACAGATACGCAGTATTTT.

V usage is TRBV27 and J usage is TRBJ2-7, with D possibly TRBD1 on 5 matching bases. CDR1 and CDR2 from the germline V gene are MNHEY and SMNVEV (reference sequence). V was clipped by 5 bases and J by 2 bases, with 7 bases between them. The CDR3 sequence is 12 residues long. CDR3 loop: CASSPGTYEQYF. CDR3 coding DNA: TGTGCCAGCAGTCCAGGGACCTACGAGCAGTACTTC.